This paragraph covers one TCR beta chain sequence. What it binds is not known. Time point of the sample: week 35, safety follow-up. Doses of 300 ug of mutant IDH1 20-mer peptide were given with topical imiquimod. Measured with immunoSEQ multiplex PCR; TCRdb has only the in-frame clones, and not every one. The data hold tens of thousands of clones, with 81% observed a single time. Germline assignment: CDR1 MDHEN and CDR2 SYDVKM. V was pared by 2 bases and J by 0 bases, with 6 bases of the junction left unmatched. There are 18 residues in the CDR3. The data were obtained in a study of a mutant IDH1 vaccine in newly diagnosed glioma. Whole-study context: The start of vaccination came 4-6 weeks after radiotherapy alone, or with temozolomide cycles. Patients were pretreated with radiotherapy, temozolomide, or both, mostly both. Overall study findings and caveats: Any relationship between pseudoprogression and changes in top peripheral T cell clonotypes seemed absent. Immune responses arising from the vaccine appeared in about 95% of patients.

J is TRBJ2-7 and V is TRBV28, with 14 bases lining up with TRBD2. The TCR comes from a man aged 40-49 years with glioma. This specimen was PBMCs, taken from a glioma patient whose treatment included an IDH1 peptide vaccine. CDR3 amino acids: CASSLRTSGRSSSYEQYF. For the CDR3, the DNA is TGTGCCAGCAGTTTAAGGACTAGCGGGAGGTCGAGCTCCTACGAGCAGTACTTC.